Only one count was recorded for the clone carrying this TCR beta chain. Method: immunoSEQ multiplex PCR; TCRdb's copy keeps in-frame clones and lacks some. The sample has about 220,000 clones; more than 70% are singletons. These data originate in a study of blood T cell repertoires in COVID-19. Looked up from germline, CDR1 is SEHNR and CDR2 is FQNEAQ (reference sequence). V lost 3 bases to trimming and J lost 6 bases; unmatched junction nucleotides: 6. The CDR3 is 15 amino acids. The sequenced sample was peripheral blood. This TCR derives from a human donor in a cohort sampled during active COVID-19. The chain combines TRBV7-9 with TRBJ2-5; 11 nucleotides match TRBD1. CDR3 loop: CASSFGTGGGKTQYF. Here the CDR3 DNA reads TGTGCCAGCAGCTTCGGGACAGGGGGTGGAAAGACCCAGTACTTC.